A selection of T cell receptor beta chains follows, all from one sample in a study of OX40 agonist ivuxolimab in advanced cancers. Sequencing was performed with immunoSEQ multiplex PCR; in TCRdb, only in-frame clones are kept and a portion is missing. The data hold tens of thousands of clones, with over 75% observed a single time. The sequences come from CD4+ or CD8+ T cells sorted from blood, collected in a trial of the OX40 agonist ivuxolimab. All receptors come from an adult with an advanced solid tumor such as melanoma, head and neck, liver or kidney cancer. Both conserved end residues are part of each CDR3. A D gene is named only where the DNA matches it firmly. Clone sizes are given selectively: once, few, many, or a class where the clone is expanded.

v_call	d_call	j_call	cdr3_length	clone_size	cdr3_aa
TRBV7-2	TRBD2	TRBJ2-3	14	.	CASRSLAGLDTQYF
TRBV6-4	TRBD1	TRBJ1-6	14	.	CASSEQGGVSPLHF
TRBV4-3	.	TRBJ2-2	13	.	CASSPFVPGELFF
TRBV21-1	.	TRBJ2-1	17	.	CASSKTLAGALKNEQFF
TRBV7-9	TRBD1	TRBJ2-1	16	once	CASSEGTGGNYNEQFF
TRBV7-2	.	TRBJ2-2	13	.	CASSRYWRGELFF
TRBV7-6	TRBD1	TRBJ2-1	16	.	CASSLRTGTAYNEQFF
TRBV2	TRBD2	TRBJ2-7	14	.	CASGGLLAGAEQYF
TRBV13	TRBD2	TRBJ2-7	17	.	CASSLGLPSGSHNEQYF
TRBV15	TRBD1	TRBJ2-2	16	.	CATSRGTGEDTGELFF
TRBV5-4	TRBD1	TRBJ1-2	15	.	CASSPADRGGYGYTF
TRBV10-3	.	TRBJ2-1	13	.	CAIGLADYNEQFF
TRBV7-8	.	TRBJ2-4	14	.	CASTAERAKNIQYF
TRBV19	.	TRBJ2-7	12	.	CASSYRGGEQYF
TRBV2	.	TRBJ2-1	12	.	CASSPDWSEQFF
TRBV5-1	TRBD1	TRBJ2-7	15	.	CASSLGTGVVGEQYF
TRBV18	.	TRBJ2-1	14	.	CASVPGGQYNEQFF
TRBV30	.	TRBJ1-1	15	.	CAWGSPEGWNTEAFF
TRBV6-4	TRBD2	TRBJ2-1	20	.	CASSPRGGTPLASSYNEQFF
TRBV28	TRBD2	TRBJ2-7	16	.	CASSSDLAGGSGEQYF
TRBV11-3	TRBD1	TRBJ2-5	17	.	CASSRRTGGREVETQYF
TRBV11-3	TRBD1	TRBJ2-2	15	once	CASSRDRGPPGELFF
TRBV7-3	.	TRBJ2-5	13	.	CASSLSAAETQYF
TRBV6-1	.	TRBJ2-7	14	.	CASSEGNAGYEQYF
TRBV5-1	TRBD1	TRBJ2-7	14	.	CASSLSTGGHEQYF
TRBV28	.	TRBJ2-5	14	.	CASRRHGGQETQYF